This T cell receptor beta chain came from a study of T cells in Graves' hyperthyroidism and ophthalmopathy. Study-wide background: Specimen type is peripheral blood, collected at initial diagnosis prior to any treatment. Findings and limits, study-wide: Most thyroid clonotypes with frequency above 0.001 were detected in blood.

This clonotype was recorded only once. The antigen is unknown. RNA transcripts provided the source from which TCR beta CDR3 regions were amplified. When the TCR CDR3 underwent first-round RT-PCR, the HTBI primer set was used. TCRdb reprocessed the multiplex PCR reads with MiXCR, giving one entry per CDR3 protein. This table holds around 300,000 distinct CDR3 sequences, approximately 20% found once. A patient was excluded if there was uncontrolled infection, other autoimmune disease, pregnancy or lactation. Diagnosis relied on clinical symptoms, serum thyroxine and TRAb, thyroid ultrasound and orbital computed tomography. Per the germline V gene, CDR1 is MNHEY and CDR2 is SMNVEV (reference sequence). This CDR3 has 12 amino acids. V lost 7 bases and J lost 2, with 8 bases in between.

The origin of this receptor is a man aged 25 to 45 with Graves' ophthalmopathy. The gene calls are TRBV27 and TRBJ1-2; possibly TRBD1 for D (5 bases). The sample taken for sequencing was blood. The CDR3 nucleotides are TGTGCCAGCATGGGGGTCAACTATGGCTACACCTTC. It is translated as CASMGVNYGYTF.